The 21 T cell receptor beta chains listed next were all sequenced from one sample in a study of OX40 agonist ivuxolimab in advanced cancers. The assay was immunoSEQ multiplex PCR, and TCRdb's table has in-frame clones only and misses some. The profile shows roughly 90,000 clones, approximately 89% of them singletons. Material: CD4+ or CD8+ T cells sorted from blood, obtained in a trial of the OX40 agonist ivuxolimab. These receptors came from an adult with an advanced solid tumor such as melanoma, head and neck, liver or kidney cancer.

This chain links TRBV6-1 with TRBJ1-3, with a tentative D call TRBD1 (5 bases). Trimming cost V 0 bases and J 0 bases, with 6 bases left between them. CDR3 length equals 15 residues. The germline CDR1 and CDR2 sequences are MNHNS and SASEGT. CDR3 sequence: CASSEAGGSGNTIYF. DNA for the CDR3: TGTGCCAGCAGTGAAGCGGGGGGCTCTGGAAACACCATATATTTT.

For the CDR3, the DNA is TGTGCCAGCAGCTTGGGAGCGCGGACGATCTACGAGCAGTACTTC. Translated: CASSLGARTIYEQYF. The chain recombines TRBV5-4 with TRBJ2-7; D is unclear. This CDR3 spans 15 amino acids. The germline V gene encodes CDR1 SGHNT and CDR2 YYREEE (reference sequence). V lost 0 bases to trimming and J lost 3 bases, with 13 bases between them.

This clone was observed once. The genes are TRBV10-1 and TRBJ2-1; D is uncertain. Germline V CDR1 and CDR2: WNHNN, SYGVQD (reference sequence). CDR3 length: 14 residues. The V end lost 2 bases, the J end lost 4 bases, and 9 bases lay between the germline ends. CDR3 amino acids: CASSEGQDYNEQFF. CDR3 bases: TGCGCCAGCAGTGAGGGGCAGGATTACAATGAGCAGTTCTTC.

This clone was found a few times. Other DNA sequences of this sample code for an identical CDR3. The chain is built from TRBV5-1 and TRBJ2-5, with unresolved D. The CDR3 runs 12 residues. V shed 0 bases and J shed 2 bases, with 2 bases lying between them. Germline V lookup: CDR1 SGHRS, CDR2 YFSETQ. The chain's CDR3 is CASSLVQETQYF. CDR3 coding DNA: TGCGCCAGCAGCTTGGTACAAGAGACCCAGTACTTC. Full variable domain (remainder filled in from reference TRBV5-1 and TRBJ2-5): KAGVTQTPRYLIKTRGQQVTLSCSPISGHRSVSWYQQTPGQGLQFLFEYFSETQRNKGNFPGRFSGRQFSNSRSEMNVSTLELGDSALYLCASSLVQETQYFGPGTRLLVL.

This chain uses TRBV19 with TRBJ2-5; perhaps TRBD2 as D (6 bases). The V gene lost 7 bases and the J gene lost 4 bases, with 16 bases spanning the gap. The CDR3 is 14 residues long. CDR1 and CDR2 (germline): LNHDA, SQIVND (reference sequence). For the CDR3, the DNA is TGTGCCAGTAATCGGGCAGGAGGGATAGAGACCCAGTACTTC. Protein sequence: CASNRAGGIETQYF. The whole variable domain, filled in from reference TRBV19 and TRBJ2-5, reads DGGITQSPKYLFRKEGQNVTLSCEQNLNHDAMYWYRQDPGQGLRLIYYSQIVNDFQKGDIAEGYSVSREKKESFPLTVTSAQKNPTAFYLCASNRAGGIETQYFGPGTRLLVL.

This CDR3 is CASSGGGTGKEKLFF. The CDR3 bases are TGTGCCAGCAGTGGAGGGGGGACAGGGAAAGAAAAACTGTTTTTT. V gene TRBV2 combines with J gene TRBJ1-4, with 9 bases that match TRBD1. The CDR3 has 15 amino acids. After removal of 4 bases from V and 8 bases from J, the junction contained 8 bases not matched to a gene. Germline CDR1 reads SNHLY; CDR2 reads FYNNEI. The complete variable domain, with remaining parts taken from reference TRBV2 and TRBJ1-4, reads EPEVTQTPSHQVTQMGQEVILRCVPISNHLYFYWYRQILGQKVEFLVSFYNNEISEKSEIFDDQFSVERPDGSNFTLKIRSTKLEDSAMYFCASSGGGTGKEKLFFGSGTQLSVL.

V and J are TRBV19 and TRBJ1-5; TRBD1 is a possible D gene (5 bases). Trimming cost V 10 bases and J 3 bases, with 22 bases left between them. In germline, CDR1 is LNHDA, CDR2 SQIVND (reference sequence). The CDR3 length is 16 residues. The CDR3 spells CATRQRSYVHNQPQHF. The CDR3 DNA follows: TGTGCCACACGACAGAGGTCTTATGTTCACAATCAGCCCCAGCATTTT.

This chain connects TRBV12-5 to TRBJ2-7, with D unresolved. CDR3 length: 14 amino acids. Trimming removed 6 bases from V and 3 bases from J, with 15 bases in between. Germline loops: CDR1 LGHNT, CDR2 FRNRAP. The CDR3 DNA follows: TGTGCTAGTGGCCTCATCCGGGTCGTCTACGAGCAGTACGTC. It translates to CASGLIRVVYEQYV.

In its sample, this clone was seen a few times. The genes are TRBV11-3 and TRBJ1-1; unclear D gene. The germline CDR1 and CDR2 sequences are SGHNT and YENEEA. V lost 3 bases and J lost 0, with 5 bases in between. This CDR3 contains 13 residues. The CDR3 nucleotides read TGTGCCAGCAGCTTCGGACTGAACACTGAAGCTTTCTTT. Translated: CASSFGLNTEAFF.

CDR3 DNA sequence: TGCAGCGTTGTGGGACAGGGGGCATGGGGCTACACCTTC. Its protein is CSVVGQGAWGYTF. This chain uses TRBV29-1 with TRBJ1-2; 12 bases match TRBD1. There are 13 residues in the CDR3. V dropped 4 bases and J dropped 8; count of bases not matched to a gene: 5. Germline values: CDR1 SQVTM, CDR2 ANQGSEA.

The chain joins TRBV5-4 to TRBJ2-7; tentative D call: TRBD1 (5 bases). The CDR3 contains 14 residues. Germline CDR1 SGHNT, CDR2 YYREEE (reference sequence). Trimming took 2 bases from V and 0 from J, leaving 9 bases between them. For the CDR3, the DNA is TGTGCCAGCAGCTTTCTGCAGGGCTCCTACGAGCAGTACTTC. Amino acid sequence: CASSFLQGSYEQYF.

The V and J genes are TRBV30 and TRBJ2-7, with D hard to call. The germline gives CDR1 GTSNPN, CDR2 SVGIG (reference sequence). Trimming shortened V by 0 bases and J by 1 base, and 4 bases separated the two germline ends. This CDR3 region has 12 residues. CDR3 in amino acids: CAWSVLSYEQYF. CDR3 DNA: TGTGCCTGGAGTGTACTGTCCTACGAGCAGTACTTC. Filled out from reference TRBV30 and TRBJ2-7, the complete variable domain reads SQTIHQWPATLVQPVGSPLSLECTVEGTSNPNLYWYRQAAGRGLQLLFYSVGIGQISSEVPQNLSASRPQDRQFILSSKKLLLSDSGFYLCAWSVLSYEQYFGPGTRLTVT.

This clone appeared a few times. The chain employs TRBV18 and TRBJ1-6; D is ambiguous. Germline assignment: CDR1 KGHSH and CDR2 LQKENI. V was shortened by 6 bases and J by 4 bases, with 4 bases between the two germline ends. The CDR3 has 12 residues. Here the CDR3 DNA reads TGTGCCAGCTCCGATTATAATTCACCCCTCCACTTT. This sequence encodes CASSDYNSPLHF.

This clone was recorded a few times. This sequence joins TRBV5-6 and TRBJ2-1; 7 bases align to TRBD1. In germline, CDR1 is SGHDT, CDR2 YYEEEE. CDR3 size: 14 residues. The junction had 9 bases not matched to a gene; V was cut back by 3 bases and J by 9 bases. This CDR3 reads CASSSSGGHGEQFF. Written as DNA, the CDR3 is TGTGCCAGCAGCTCCTCAGGGGGACACGGTGAGCAGTTCTTC.

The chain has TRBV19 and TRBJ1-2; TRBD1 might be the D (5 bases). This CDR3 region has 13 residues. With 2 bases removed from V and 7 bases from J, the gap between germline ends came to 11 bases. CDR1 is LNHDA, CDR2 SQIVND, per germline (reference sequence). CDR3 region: CASSIQGRRGYTF. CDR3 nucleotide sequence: TGTGCCAGTAGTATACAGGGCAGGCGTGGCTACACCTTC.

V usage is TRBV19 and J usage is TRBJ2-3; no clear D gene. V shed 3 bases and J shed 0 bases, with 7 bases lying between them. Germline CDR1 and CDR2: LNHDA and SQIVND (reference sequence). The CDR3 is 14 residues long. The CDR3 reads CASSIGDSTDTQYF. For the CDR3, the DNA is TGTGCCAGTAGTATCGGTGACAGCACAGATACGCAGTATTTT.

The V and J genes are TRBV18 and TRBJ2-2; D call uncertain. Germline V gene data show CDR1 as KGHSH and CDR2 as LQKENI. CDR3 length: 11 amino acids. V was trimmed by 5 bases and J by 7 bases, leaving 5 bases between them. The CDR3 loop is CASSSGGELFF. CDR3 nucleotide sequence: TGTGCCAGCTCATCGGGCGGGGAGCTGTTTTTT.

Here the CDR3 DNA reads TGCAGCGTGGGACAGGGAAGAGCTGAAGCTTTCTTT. Translated: CSVGQGRAEAFF. The chain has TRBV29-1 and TRBJ1-1; 9 positions match TRBD1. V lost 6 bases and J lost 6; bases outside the gene matches: 5. Per the germline V gene, CDR1 is SQVTM and CDR2 is ANQGSEA. The CDR3 totals 12 residues.

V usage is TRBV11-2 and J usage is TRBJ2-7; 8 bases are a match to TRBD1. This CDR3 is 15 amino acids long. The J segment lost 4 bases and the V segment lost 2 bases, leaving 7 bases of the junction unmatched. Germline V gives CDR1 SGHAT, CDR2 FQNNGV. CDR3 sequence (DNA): TGTGCCAGCAGCTTAAAGGACAGGGAATGGTACGAGCAGTACGTC. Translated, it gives CASSLKDREWYEQYV.

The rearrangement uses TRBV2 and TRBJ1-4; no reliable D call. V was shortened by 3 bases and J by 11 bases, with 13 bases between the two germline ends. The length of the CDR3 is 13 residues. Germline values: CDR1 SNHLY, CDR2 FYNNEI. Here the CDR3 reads CASSEQTVGKLFF. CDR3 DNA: TGTGCCAGCAGTGAGCAGACGGTAGGCAAACTGTTTTTT.

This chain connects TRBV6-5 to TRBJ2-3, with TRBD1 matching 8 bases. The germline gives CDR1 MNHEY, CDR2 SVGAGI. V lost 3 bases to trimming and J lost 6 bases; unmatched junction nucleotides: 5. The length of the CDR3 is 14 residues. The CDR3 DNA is TGTGCCAGCAGTTATGGCAGGGGGCGGGATACGCAGTATTTT. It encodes CASSYGRGRDTQYF.